The 9 T cell receptor beta chains in this list originate from one sample, sequenced in a study of vaccination and CD4 T cells after COVID-19. The Oncomine TCR Beta short-read assay was what sequenced the DNA obtained from cultured CD4+ T cells. Using its own MiXCR run on the PCR reads, TCRdb lists one record per CDR3 protein. The sample records some 14,000 distinct CDR3 sequences, 50% to 70% being singletons. As for treatment: approximately nine-day PBMC culture with coronavirus spike peptide pools or control peptides (ViraFEST assay). Which antigens these TCRs recognize remains unknown. Sequenced here: CD4+ T cells from blood, cultured in vitro, sampled before SARS-CoV-2 vaccination. The receptors were sampled from a human donor who had recovered from COVID-19.

In this sample, this clonotype turned up a few times. The V and J genes are TRBV30 and TRBJ1-1; D perhaps matches TRBD1 (5 bases). There are 11 residues in the CDR3. Trimming took off 5 bases at V and 11 bases at J, with 15 bases between the two ends. The germline gives CDR1 GTSNPN, CDR2 SVGIG (reference sequence). The CDR3 coding sequence is TGTGCCTGGGAAGGCCCCCGGGGGGCTTTCTTT. Protein sequence: CAWEGPRGAFF.

This CDR3 reads CASSQVGTAEAFF. CDR3 DNA sequence: TGCGCCAGCAGCCAAGTTGGAACGGCTGAAGCTTTCTTT. The chain links TRBV4-3 to TRBJ1-1; D gene unclear. CDR3 length: 13 residues. In germline, CDR1 is LGHNA, CDR2 YSLEER. Trimming took off 1 base at V and 6 bases at J, with 9 bases between the two ends.

The chain combines TRBV6-5 with TRBJ1-6; TRBD1 aligns across 10 bases. The trim removed 2 bases at V and 5 bases at J, leaving 3 bases unmatched. The CDR3 spans 16 residues. CDR1 is MNHEY, CDR2 SVGAGI, per germline. CDR3 DNA: TGTGCCAGCAGTTACACCGGGACAGGGGATAATTCACCCCTCCACTTT. Amino acids: CASSYTGTGDNSPLHF.

The V and J genes are TRBV12-5 and TRBJ1-1, with D maybe TRBD1 (5 bases). Trimming pared 5 bases from V and 0 bases from J, leaving 13 bases between. The CDR3 spans 15 residues. CDR1 LGHNT and CDR2 FRNRAP come from the germline V gene. CDR3: CASGRSWDLNTEAFF. DNA for the CDR3: TGTGCTAGTGGTCGGAGTTGGGACTTGAACACTGAAGCTTTCTTT.

The rearrangement links TRBV5-4 to TRBJ2-4; 7 positions match TRBD1. The CDR3 sequence is 13 residues long. Germline-derived CDR1 and CDR2 are SGHNT and YYREEE (reference sequence). Trimming removed 5 bases from V and 6 bases from J; junction bases left unmatched: 5. CDR3 loop: CASRRQGVNIQYF. The CDR3 DNA sequence: TGTGCCAGCAGGCGACAGGGAGTAAACATTCAGTACTTC.

In its sample, this clonotype was seen a few times. This chain uses TRBV10-3 with TRBJ1-2; D gene uncertain. Between the trimmed V and J ends, which lost 2 bases and 8 bases, there was a span of 9 bases. The CDR3 covers 12 residues. CDR1 and CDR2 (germline): ENHRY, SYGVKD. CDR3 coding DNA: TGTGCCATCAGTGAGGACAAGCGGGGCTACACCTTC. This codes for CAISEDKRGYTF.

This clonotype turned up a few times. This sequence joins TRBV27 and TRBJ2-5, with a possible D match to TRBD1 (6 bases). The V end lost 8 bases, the J end lost 1 base, and 14 bases lay between the germline ends. The CDR3 is 14 amino acids. Germline values: CDR1 MNHEY, CDR2 SMNVEV (reference sequence). CDR3 bases: TGTGCCAGCGCACCGGACAGTACCCAAGAGACCCAGTACTTC. Its protein is CASAPDSTQETQYF.

The chain recombines TRBV20-1 with TRBJ1-1, with no clear D. Germline V lookup: CDR1 DFQATT, CDR2 SNEGSKA (reference sequence). This CDR3 is 11 amino acids long. Trimming left V 3 bases short and J 8 bases short, with 10 bases between. The CDR3 sequence is CSASTVREAFF. As DNA, the CDR3 is TGCAGTGCTAGTACGGTGAGAGAAGCTTTCTTT.

The table lists this clonotype with a few counts. The V gene is TRBV19, the J gene TRBJ1-5; weak D call: TRBD1 (6 bases). V lost 1 base to trimming and J lost 7 bases, with 14 bases between them. From germline, CDR1 is LNHDA and CDR2 SQIVND (reference sequence). The CDR3 runs to 15 residues. The DNA of the CDR3 is TGTGCCAGTAGTATAGGCCGGGGGCCCAACCAGCCCCAGCATTTT. It translates to CASSIGRGPNQPQHF.